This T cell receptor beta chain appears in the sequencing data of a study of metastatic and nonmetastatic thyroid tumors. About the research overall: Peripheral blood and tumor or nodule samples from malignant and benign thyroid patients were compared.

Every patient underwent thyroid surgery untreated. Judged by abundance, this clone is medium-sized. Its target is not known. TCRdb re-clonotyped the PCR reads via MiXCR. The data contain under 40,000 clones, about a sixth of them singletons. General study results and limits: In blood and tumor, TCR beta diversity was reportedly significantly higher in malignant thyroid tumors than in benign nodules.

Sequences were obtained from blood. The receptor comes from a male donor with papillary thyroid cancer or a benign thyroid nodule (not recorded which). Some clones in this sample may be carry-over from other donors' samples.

CDR3 protein: CASSSDRDNEQFF. CDR3 nucleotides: TGTGCCAGCAGCTCGGACAGGGACAATGAGCAGTTCTTC. The chain combines TRBV7-9 with TRBJ2-1; 8 bases agree with TRBD1. Germline V gene lookup returns CDR1 SEHNR and CDR2 FQNEAQ (reference sequence). Trimming cost V 4 bases and J 5 bases; bases outside gene matches: 1. This CDR3 is 13 amino acids long. The variable domain in full, completed from reference TRBV7-9 and TRBJ2-1, reads DTGVSQNPRHKITKRGQNVTFRCDPISEHNRLYWYRQTLGQGPEFLTYFQNEAQLEKSRLLSDRFSAERPKGSFSTLEIQRTEQGDSAMYLCASSSDRDNEQFFGPGTRLTVL.